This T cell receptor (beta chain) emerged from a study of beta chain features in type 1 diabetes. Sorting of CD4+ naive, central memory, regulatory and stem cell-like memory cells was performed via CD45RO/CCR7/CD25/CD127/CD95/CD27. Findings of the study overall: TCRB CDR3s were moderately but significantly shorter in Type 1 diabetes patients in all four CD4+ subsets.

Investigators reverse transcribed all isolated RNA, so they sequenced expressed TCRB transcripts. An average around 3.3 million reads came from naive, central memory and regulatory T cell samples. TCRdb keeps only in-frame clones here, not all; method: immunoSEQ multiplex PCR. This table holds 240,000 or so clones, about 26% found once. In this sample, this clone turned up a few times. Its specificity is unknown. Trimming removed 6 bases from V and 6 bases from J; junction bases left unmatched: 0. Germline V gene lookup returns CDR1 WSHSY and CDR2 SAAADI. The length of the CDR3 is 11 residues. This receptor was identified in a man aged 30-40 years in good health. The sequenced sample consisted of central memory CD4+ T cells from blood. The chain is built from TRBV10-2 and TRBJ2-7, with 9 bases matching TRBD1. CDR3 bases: TGCGCCAGCAGGACAGGGGGCGAGCAGTACTTC. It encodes CASRTGGEQYF.